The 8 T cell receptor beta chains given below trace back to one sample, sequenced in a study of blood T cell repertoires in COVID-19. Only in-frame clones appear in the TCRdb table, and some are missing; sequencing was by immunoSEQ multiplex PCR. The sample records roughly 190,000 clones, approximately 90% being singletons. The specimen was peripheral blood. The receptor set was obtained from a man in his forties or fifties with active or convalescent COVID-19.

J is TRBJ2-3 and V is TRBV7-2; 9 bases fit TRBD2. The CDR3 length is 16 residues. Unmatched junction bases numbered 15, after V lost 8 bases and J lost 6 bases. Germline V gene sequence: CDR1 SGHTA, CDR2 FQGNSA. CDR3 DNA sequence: TGTGCCAGCTCCCCGTCCTGGCGGGGGGGCCGGGATACGCAGTATTTT. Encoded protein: CASSPSWRGGRDTQYF.

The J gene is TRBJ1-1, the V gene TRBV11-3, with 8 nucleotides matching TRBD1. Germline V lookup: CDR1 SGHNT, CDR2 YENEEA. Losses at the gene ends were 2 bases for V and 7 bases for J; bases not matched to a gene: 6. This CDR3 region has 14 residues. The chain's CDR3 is CASSLTGGKSEAFF. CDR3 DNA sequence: TGTGCCAGCAGCTTAACAGGGGGTAAGAGTGAAGCTTTCTTT.

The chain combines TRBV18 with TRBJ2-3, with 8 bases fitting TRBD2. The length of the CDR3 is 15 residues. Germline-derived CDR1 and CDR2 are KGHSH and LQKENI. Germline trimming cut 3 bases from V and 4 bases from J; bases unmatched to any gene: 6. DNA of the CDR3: TGTGCCAGCTCACCCGCAGGCGGGAGGTCAGATACGCAGTATTTT. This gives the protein CASSPAGGRSDTQYF.

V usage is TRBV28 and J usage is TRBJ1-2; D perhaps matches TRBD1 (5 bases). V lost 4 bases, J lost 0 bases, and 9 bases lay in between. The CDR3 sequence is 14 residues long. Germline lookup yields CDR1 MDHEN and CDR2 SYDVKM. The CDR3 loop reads CASSYRTTNYGYTF. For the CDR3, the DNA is TGTGCCAGCAGTTACAGGACAACTAACTATGGCTACACCTTC.

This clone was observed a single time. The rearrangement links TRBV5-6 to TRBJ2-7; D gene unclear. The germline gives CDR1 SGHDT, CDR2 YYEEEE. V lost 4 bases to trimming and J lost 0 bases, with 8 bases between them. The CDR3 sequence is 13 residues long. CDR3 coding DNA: TGTGCCAGCAGCCGGCAGGACTCCTACGAGCAGTACTTC. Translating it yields CASSRQDSYEQYF. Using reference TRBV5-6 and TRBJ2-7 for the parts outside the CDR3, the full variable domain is DAGVTQSPTHLIKTRGQQVTLRCSPKSGHDTVSWYQQALGQGPQFIFQYYEEEERQRGNFPDRFSGHQFPNYSSELNVNALLLGDSALYLCASSRQDSYEQYFGPGTRLTVT.

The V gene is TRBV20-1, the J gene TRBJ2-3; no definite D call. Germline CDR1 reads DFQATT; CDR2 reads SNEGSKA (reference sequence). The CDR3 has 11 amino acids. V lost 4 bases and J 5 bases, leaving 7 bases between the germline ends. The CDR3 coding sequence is TGCAGTGCTACTCCGGGAGATACGCAGTATTTT. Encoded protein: CSATPGDTQYF.

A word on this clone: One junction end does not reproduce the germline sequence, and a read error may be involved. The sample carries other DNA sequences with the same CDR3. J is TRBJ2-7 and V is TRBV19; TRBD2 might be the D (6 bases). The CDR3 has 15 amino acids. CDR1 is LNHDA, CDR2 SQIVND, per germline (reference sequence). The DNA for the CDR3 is TGTGCTAGTAGTAGTGGGTCGGGGGAGTCGGACGAGCAGTACTTC. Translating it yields CASSSGSGESDEQYF.

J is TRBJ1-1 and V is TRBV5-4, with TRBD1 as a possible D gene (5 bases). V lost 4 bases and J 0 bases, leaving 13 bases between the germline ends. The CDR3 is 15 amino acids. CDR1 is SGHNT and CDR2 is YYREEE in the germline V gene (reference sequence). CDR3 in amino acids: CASSQDNHMNTEAFF. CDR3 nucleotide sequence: TGTGCCAGCAGCCAGGACAACCACATGAACACTGAAGCTTTCTTT.